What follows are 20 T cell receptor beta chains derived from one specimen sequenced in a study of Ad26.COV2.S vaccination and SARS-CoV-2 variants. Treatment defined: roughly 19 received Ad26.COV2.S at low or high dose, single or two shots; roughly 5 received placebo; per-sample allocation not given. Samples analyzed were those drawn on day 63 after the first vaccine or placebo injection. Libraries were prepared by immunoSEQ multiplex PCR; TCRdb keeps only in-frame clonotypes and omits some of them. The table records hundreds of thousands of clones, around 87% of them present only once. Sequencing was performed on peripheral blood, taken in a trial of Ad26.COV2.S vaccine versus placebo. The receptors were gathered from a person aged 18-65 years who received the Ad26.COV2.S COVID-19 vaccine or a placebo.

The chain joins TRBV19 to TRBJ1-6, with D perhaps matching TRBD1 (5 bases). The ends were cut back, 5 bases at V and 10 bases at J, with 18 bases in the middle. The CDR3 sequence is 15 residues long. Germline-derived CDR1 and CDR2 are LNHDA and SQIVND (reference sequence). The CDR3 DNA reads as TGTGCCAGTAGTCTGGGGAGGGCAGGGCAATCACCCCTCCACTTT. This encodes CASSLGRAGQSPLHF. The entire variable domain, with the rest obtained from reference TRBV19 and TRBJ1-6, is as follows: DGGITQSPKYLFRKEGQNVTLSCEQNLNHDAMYWYRQDPGQGLRLIYYSQIVNDFQKGDIAEGYSVSREKKESFPLTVTSAQKNPTAFYLCASSLGRAGQSPLHFGNGTRLTVT.

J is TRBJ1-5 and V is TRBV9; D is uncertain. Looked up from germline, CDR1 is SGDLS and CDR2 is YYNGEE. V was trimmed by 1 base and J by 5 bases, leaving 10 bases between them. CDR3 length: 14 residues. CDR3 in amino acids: CASSVQVGHQPQHF. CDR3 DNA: TGTGCCAGCAGCGTACAAGTCGGGCATCAGCCCCAGCATTTT.

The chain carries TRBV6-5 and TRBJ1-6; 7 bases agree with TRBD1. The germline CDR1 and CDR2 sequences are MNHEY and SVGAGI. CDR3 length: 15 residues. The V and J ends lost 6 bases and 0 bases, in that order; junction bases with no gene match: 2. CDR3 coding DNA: TGTGCCAGCAGGGGACAGAGCTCCTATAATTCACCCCTCCACTTT. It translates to CASRGQSSYNSPLHF.

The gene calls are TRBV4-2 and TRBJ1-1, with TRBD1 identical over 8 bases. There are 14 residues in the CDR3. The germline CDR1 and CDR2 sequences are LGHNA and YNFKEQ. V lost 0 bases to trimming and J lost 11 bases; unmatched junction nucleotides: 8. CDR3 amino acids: CASSQDRAQGAAFF. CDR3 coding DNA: TGTGCCAGCAGCCAAGATAGGGCTCAGGGGGCCGCTTTCTTT.

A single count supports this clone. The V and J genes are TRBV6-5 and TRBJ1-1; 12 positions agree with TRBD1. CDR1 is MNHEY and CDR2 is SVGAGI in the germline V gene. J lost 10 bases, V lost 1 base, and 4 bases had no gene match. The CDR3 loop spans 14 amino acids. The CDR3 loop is CASSYWDRGLVAFF. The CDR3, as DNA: TGTGCCAGCAGTTACTGGGACAGGGGGCTTGTAGCTTTCTTT.

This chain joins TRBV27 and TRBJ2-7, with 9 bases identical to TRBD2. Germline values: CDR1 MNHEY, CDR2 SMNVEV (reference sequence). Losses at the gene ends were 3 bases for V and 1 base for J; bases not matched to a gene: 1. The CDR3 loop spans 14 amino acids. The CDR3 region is CASSFSGSSYEQYF. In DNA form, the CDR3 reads TGTGCCAGCAGTTTTAGCGGGAGTTCCTACGAGCAGTACTTC.

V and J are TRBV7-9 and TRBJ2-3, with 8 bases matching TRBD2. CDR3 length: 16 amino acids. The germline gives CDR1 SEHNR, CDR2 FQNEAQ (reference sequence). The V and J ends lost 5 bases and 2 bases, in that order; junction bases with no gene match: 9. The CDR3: CASSPYPSGPTDTQYF. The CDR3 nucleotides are TGTGCCAGCAGCCCTTACCCTAGCGGGCCCACAGATACGCAGTATTTT.

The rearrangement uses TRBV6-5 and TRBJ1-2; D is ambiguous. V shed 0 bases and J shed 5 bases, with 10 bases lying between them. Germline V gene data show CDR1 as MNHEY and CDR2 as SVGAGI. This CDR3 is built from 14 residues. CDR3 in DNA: TGTGCCAGCAGTTACTCGCCCGAGCTATATGGCTACACCTTC. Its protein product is CASSYSPELYGYTF.

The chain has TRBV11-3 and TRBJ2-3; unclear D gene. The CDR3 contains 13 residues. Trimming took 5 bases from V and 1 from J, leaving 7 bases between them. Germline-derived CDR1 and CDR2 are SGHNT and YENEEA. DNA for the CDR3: TGTGCCAGCAGCCCCATGGGCACAGATACGCAGTATTTT. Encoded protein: CASSPMGTDTQYF.

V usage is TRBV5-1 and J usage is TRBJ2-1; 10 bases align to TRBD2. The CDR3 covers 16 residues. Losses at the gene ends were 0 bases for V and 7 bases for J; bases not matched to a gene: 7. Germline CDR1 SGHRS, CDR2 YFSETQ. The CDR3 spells CASSLDFSGRRNEQFF. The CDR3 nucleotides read TGCGCCAGCAGCTTGGATTTTAGCGGGAGGCGGAATGAGCAGTTCTTC.

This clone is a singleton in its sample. CDR3 sequence (DNA): TGTGCCAGCACCTCGAGGCAGTGGGGCACAGATACGCAGTATTTT. Protein product: CASTSRQWGTDTQYF. The genes are TRBV6-5 and TRBJ2-3, with D hard to call. Per the germline V gene, CDR1 is MNHEY and CDR2 is SVGAGI. The CDR3 is 15 amino acids. V lost 7 bases to trimming and J lost 1 base, with 15 bases between them.

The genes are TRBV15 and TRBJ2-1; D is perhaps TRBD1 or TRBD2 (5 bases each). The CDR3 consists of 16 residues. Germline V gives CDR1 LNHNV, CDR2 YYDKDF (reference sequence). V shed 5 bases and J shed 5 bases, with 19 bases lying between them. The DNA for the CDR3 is TGTGCCACCAGCCGTGGAAGTCGGGGCCTCAACAATGAGCAGTTCTTC. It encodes CATSRGSRGLNNEQFF.

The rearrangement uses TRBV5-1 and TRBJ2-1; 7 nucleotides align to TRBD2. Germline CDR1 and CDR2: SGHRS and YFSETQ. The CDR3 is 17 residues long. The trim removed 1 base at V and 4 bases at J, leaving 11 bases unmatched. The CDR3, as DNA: TGCGCCAGCAGCTTGCTAAGGGGAGCCGGGGGGTACAATGAGCAGTTCTTC. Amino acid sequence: CASSLLRGAGGYNEQFF.

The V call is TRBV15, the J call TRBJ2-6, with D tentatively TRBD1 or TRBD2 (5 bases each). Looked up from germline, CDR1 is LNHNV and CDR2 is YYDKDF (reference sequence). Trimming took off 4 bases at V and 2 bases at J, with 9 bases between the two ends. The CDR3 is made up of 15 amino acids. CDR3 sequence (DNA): TGTGCCACCAGCACTGGGGGTGCTGGGGCCAACGTCCTGACTTTC. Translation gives CATSTGGAGANVLTF. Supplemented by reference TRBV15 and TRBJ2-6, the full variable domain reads DAMVIQNPRYQVTQFGKPVTLSCSQTLNHNVMYWYQQKSSQAPKLLFHYYDKDFNNEADTPDNFQSRRPNTSFCFLDIRSPGLGDTAMYLCATSTGGAGANVLTFGAGSRLTVL.

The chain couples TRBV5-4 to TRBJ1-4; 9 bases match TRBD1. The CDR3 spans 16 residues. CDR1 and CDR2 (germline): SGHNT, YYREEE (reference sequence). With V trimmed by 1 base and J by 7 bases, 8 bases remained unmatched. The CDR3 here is CASSLKVGQGSEKLFF. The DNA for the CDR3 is TGTGCCAGCAGCTTGAAAGTAGGACAGGGGAGTGAAAAACTGTTTTTT. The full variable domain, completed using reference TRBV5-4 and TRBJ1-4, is ETGVTQSPTHLIKTRGQQVTLRCSSQSGHNTVSWYQQALGQGPQFIFQYYREEENGRGNFPPRFSGLQFPNYSSELNVNALELDDSALYLCASSLKVGQGSEKLFFGSGTQLSVL.

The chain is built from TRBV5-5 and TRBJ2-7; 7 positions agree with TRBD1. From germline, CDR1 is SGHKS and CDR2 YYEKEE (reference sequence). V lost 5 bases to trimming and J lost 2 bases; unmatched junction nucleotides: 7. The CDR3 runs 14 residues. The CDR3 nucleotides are TGTGCCAGCAGTAGGGGACAGCCTACCTACGAGCAGTACTTC. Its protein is CASSRGQPTYEQYF.

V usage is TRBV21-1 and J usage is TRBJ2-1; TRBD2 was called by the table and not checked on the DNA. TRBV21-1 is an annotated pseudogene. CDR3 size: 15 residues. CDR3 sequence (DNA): TGTGCCAGCAGCAAGGGAACTAGCGGGATCGGTGAGCAGTTCTTC. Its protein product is CASSKGTSGIGEQFF.

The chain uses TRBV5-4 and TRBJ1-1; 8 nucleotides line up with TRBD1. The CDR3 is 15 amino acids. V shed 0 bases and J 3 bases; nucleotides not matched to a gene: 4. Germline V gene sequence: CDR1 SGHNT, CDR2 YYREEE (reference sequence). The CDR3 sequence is CASSLAGGRYTEAFF. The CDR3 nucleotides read TGTGCCAGCAGCTTGGCAGGGGGCAGGTACACTGAAGCTTTCTTT.

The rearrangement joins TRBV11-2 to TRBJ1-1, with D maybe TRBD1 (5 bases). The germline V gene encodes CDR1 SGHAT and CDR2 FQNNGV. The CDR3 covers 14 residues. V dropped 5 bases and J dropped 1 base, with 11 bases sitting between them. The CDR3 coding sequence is TGTGCCAGCAGCATAGGGGACCGGAACACTGAAGCTTTCTTT. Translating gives CASSIGDRNTEAFF.

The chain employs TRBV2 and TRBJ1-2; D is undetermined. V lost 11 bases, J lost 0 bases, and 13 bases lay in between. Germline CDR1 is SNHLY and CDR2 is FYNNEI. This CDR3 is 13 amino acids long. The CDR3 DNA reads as TGTGCCTTAGTTAGGAACTCTAACTATGGCTACACCTTC. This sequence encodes CALVRNSNYGYTF.